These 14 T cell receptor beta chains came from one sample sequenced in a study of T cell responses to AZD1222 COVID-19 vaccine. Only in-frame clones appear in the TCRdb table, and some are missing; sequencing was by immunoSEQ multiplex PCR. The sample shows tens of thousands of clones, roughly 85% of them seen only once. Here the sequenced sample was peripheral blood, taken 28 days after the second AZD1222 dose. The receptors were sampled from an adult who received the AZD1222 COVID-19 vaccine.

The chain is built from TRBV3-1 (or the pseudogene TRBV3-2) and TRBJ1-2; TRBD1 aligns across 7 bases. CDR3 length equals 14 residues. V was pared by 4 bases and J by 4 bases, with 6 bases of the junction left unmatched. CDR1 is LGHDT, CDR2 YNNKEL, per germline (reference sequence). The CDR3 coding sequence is TGTGCCAGCAGCCCACGACAGGGATCCTATGGCTACACCTTC. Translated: CASSPRQGSYGYTF.

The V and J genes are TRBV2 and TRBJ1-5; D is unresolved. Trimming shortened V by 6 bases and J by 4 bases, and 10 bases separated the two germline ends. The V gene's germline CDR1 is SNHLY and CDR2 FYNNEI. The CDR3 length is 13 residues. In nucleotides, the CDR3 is TGTGCCAGCAGGACGACGCTAAATCAGCCCCAGCATTTT. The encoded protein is CASRTTLNQPQHF.

CDR3 loop: CASSGPTGLRSGANVLTF. CDR3 DNA: TGTGCCAGCAGCGGCCCGACAGGGTTAAGGTCTGGGGCCAACGTCCTGACTTTC. The genes are TRBV5-4 and TRBJ2-6; 7 bases are a match to TRBD1. The CDR3 totals 18 residues. Germline V gives CDR1 SGHNT, CDR2 YYREEE (reference sequence). The V and J ends lost 4 bases and 1 base, in that order; junction bases with no gene match: 11.

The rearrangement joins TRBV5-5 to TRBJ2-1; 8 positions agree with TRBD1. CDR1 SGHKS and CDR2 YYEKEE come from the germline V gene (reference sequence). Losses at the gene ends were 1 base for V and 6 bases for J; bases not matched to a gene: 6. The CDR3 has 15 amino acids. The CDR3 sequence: CASSLRQGAINEQFF. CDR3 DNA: TGTGCCAGCAGCTTGCGGCAGGGGGCGATCAATGAGCAGTTCTTC.

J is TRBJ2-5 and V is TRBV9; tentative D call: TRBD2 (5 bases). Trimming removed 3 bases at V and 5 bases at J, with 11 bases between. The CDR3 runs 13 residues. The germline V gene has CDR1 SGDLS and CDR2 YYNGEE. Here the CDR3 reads CASSAGLLETQYF. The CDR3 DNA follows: TGTGCCAGCAGCGCCGGACTGCTCGAGACCCAGTACTTC.

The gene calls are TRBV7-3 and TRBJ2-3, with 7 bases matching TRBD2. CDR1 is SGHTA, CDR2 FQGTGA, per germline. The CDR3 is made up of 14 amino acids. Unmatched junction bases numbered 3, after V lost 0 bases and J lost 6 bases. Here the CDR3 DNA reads TGTGCCAGCAGCTTAACCGCGGGAGCGGATACGCAGTATTTT. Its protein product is CASSLTAGADTQYF. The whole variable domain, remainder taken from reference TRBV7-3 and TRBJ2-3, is GAGVSQTPSNKVTEKGKYVELRCDPISGHTALYWYRQSLGQGPEFLIYFQGTGAADDSGLPNDRFFAVRPEGSVSTLKIQRTERGDSAVYLCASSLTAGADTQYFGPGTRLTVL.

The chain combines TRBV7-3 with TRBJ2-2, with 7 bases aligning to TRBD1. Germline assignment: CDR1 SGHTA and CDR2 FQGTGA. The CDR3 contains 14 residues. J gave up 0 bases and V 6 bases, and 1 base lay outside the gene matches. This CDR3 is CASRTGSNTGELFF. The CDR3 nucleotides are TGTGCCAGCAGGACAGGGTCGAACACCGGGGAGCTGTTTTTT.

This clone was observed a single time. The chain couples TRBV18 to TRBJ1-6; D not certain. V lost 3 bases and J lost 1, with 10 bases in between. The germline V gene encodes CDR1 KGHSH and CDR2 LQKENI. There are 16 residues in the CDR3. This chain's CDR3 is CASSPTTDSYNSPLHF. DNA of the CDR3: TGTGCCAGCTCACCGACGACTGATTCCTATAATTCACCCCTCCACTTT.

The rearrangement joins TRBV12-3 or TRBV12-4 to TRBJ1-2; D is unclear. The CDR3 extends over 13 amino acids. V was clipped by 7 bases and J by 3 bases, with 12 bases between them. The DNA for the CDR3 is TGTGCCAGCACCCCACCCCAGGACTATGGCTACACCTTC. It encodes CASTPPQDYGYTF.

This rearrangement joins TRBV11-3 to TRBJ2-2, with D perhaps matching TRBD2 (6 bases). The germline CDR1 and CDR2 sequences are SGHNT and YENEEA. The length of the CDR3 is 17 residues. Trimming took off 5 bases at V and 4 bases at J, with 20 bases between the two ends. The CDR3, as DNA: TGTGCCAGCAGCCCCGAGAGGGGAGGTTTACGCACCGGGGAGCTGTTTTTT. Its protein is CASSPERGGLRTGELFF. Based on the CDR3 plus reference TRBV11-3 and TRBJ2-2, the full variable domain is EAGVVQSPRYKIIEKKQPVAFWCNPISGHNTLYWYLQNLGQGPELLIRYENEEAVDDSQLPKDRFSAERLKGVDSTLKIQPAELGDSAVYLCASSPERGGLRTGELFFGEGSRLTVL.

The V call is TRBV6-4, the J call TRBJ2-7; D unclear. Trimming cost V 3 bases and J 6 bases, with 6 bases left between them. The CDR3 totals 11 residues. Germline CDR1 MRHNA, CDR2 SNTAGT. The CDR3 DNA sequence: TGTGCCAGCAGTGAGCCCCGCGAGCAGTACTTC. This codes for CASSEPREQYF.

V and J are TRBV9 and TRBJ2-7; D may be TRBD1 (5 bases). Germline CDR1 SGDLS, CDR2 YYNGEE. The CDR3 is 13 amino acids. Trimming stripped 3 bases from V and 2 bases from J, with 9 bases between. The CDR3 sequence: CASSGARAYEQYF. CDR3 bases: TGTGCCAGCAGCGGAGCCAGGGCCTACGAGCAGTACTTC.

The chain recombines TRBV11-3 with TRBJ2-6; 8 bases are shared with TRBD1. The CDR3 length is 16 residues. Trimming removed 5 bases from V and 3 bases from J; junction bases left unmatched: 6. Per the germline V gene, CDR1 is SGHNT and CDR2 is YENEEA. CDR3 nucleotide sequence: TGTGCCAGCAGCAAATGGACAGGGAATGGGGCCAACGTCCTGACTTTC. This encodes CASSKWTGNGANVLTF. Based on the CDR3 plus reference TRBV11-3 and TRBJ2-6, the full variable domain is EAGVVQSPRYKIIEKKQPVAFWCNPISGHNTLYWYLQNLGQGPELLIRYENEEAVDDSQLPKDRFSAERLKGVDSTLKIQPAELGDSAVYLCASSKWTGNGANVLTFGAGSRLTVL.

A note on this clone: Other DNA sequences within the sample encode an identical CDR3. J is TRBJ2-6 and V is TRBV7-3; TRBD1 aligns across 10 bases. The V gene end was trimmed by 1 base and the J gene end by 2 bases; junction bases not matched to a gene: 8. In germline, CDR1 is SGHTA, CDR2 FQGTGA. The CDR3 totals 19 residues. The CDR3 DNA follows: TGTGCCAGCAGCTTAATTGGGGGACAGGGGCGGGCTGGGGCCAACGTCCTGACTTTC. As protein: CASSLIGGQGRAGANVLTF.